This TCR beta chain is from a study of blood T cell repertoires in COVID-19. Study overall: The cDNA or gDNA used as material had been derived from T cells, B-cell-depleted T cells, or PBMCs.

The CDR3 is 17 residues long. Germline lookup yields CDR1 LNHNV and CDR2 YYDKDF (reference sequence). V lost 1 base, J lost 0 bases, and 12 bases lay in between. How the authors handled the data: Reference gene primer amplification in the assay estimated nucleated cell counts. The protocol was immunoSEQ multiplex PCR, while the TCRdb copy is restricted to in-frame clones and leaves out a portion. V, J and clone size reflect that table, while D and trimming were determined from the DNA. The table has some 94,000 clones, about 89% seen once. The genes are TRBV15 and TRBJ2-2; tentative D call: TRBD1 (5 bases). This TCR was sampled from a human donor in a cohort sampled during active COVID-19. Sequenced input: peripheral blood. The CDR3 nucleotides read TGTGCCACCAGCAGAGCATCACAGGTCGCGAACACCGGGGAGCTGTTTTTT. It is translated as CATSRASQVANTGELFF.